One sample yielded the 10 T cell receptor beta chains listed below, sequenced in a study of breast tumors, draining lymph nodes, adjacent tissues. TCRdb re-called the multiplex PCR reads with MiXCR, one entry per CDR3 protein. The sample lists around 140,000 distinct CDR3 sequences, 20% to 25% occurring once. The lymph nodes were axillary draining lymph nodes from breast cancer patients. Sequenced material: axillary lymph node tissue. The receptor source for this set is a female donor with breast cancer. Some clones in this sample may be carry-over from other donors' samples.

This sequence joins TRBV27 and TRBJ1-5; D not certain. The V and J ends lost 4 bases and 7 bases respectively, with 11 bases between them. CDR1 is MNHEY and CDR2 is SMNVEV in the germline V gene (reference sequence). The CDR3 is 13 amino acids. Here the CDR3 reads CASSSGPLQPQHF. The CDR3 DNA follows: TGTGCCAGCAGTTCCGGGCCTTTACAGCCCCAGCATTTT.

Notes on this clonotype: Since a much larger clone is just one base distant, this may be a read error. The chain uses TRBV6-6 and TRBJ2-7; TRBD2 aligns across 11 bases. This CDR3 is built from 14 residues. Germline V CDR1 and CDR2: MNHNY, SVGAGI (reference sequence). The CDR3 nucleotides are TGTGCCAGCAACATAGCGGGAGGGACCTACGAGCTGTACTTC. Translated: CASNIAGGTYELYF.

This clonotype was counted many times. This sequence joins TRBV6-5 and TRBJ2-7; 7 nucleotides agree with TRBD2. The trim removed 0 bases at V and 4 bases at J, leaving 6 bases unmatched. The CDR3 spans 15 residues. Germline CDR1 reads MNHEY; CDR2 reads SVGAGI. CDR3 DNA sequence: TGTGCCAGCAGTTACTCTTCGGCGGGAGAGTACGAGCAGTACTTC. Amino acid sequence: CASSYSSAGEYEQYF.

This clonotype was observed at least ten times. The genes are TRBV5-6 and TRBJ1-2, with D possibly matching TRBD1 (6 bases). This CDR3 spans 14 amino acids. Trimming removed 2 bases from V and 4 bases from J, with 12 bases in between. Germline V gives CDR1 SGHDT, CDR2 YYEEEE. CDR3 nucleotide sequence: TGTGCCAGCAGCTTTATGGACAGAGCCTATGGCTACACCTTC. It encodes CASSFMDRAYGYTF.

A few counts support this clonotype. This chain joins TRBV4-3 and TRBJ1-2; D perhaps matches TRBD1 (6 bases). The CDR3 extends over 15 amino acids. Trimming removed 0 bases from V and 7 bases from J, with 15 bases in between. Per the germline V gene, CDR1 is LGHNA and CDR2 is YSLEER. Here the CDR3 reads CASSQEFTGTAGYTF. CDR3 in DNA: TGCGCCAGCAGCCAAGAGTTTACAGGGACGGCTGGCTACACCTTC.

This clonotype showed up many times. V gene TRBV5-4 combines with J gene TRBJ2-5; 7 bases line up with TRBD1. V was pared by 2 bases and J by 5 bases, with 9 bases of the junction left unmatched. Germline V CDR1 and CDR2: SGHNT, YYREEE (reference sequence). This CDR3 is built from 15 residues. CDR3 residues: CASSFVDRAEETQYF. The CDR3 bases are TGTGCCAGCAGCTTCGTAGACAGGGCGGAGGAGACCCAGTACTTC.

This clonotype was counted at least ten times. The CDR3 region has the DNA TGTGCCAGCAGTTTATACAGGGGGCGGGCTGGAAACACCATATATTTT. It translates to CASSLYRGRAGNTIYF. J is TRBJ1-3 and V is TRBV12-3 or TRBV12-4; 9 bases are shared with TRBD1. The V and J ends lost 2 bases and 2 bases, in that order; junction bases with no gene match: 4. The CDR3 has 16 residues.

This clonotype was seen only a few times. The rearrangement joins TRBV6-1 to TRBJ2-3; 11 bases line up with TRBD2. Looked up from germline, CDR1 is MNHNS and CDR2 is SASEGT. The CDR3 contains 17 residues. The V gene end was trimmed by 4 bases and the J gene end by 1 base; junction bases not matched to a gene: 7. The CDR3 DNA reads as TGTGCCAGCAGTGGGTTTAGCGGGAGGGCGGGCACAGATACGCAGTATTTT. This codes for CASSGFSGRAGTDTQYF.

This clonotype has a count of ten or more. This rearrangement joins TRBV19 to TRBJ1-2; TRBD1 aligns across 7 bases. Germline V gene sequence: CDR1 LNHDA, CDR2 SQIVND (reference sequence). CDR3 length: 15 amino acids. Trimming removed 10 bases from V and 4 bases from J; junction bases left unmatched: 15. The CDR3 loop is CATYTGQAPGYGYTF. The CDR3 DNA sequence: TGTGCCACCTATACTGGACAGGCCCCTGGCTATGGCTACACCTTC.

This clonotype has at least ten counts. The CDR3 coding sequence is TGCAGTGCTAGAGACAGGGGGCGGGTCACCGGGGAGCTGTTTTTT. Protein sequence: CSARDRGRVTGELFF. V gene TRBV20-1 combines with J gene TRBJ2-2; 8 nucleotides match TRBD1. This CDR3 has 15 amino acids. V was pared by 0 bases and J by 4 bases, with 4 bases of the junction left unmatched. Germline V gene data show CDR1 as DFQATT and CDR2 as SNEGSKA (reference sequence).